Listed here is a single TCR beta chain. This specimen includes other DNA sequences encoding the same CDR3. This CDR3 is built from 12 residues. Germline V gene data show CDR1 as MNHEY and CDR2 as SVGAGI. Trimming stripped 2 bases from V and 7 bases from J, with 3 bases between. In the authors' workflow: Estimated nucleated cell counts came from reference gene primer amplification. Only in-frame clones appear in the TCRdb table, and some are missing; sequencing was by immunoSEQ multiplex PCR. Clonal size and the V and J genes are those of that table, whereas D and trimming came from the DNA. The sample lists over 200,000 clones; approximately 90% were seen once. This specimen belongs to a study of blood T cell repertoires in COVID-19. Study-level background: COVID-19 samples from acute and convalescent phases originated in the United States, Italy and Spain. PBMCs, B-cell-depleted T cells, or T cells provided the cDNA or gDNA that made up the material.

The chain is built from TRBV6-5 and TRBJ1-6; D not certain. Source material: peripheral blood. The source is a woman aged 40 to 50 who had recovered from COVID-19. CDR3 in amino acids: CASSYPNSPLHF. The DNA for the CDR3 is TGTGCCAGCAGTTACCCAAATTCACCCCTCCACTTT.